A selection of T cell receptor beta chains follows, all from one sample in a study of regulatory T cells in long-lasting Graves disease. TCRdb recomputed calls from the multiplex PCR reads with MiXCR, one row per CDR3 protein. The top ten hold approximately 16% of the sample, which has approximately 400,000 distinct CDR3 sequences, about 16% seen once. These same records also appear under a second study, on T cells in Graves' hyperthyroidism and ophthalmopathy.

Sequences were derived from peripheral blood mononuclear cells (PBMCs), sampled at new diagnosis, from a patient treated with antithyroid drugs. These TCRs come from a woman in her 30s with Graves disease. Both conserved end residues are part of each CDR3. D genes are given only for firm matches. Expanded clones get a size class; other rows say once, few or many, or leave the size out.

cdr3_length	clone_size	v_call	d_call	j_call	cdr3_aa	cdr3_nt
17	many	TRBV12-3/TRBV12-4	-	TRBJ1-1	CASSLRPPWGMNTEAFF	TGTGCCAGCAGTCTCCGACCCCCGTGGGGTATGAACACTGAAGCTTTCTTT
14	many	TRBV7-9	-	TRBJ2-7	CASSPMGIMYEQYF	TGTGCCAGCAGCCCCATGGGGATAATGTACGAGCAGTACTTC
15	many	TRBV24-1	TRBD1	TRBJ2-7	CATSDSWDSTYEQYF	TGTGCCACCAGTGACTCTTGGGACAGTACCTACGAGCAGTACTTC
14	many	TRBV6-1	-	TRBJ2-7	CASSETAGAYEQYF	TGTGCCAGCAGTGAAACGGCAGGAGCCTACGAGCAGTACTTC
14	-	TRBV14	TRBD2	TRBJ2-1	CASSHGSGDNEQFF	TGTGCCAGCAGCCACGGGAGCGGGGACAATGAGCAGTTCTTC
16	many	TRBV5-1	TRBD2	TRBJ2-7	CASSLEGLAPGYEQYF	TGCGCCAGCAGCTTGGAGGGACTAGCACCTGGCTACGAGCAGTACTTC
14	-	TRBV19	-	TRBJ2-4	CASGGWNSENIQYF	TGTGCCAGTGGTGGTTGGAATTCCGAAAACATTCAGTACTTC
19	few	TRBV3-1	-	TRBJ2-6	CASSPGLGELTKGANVLTF	TGTGCCAGCAGCCCAGGCCTAGGGGAGCTCACCAAGGGGGCCAACGTCCTGACTTTC
14	many	TRBV18	-	TRBJ2-5	CASSPAPSTETQYF	TGTGCCAGCTCACCGGCCCCATCCACCGAGACCCAGTACTTC
13	many	TRBV27	-	TRBJ2-3	CASRLWVDGTQYF	TGTGCCAGCAGGCTCTGGGTGGATGGTACGCAGTATTTT
15	many	TRBV7-8	TRBD2	TRBJ2-3	CASSRGRAAPDTQYF	TGTGCCAGCAGCCGCGGGAGGGCCGCACCAGATACGCAGTATTTT
15	many	TRBV24-1	-	TRBJ2-1	CATSDLERAYNEQFF	TGTGCCACCAGTGATCTGGAGCGGGCCTACAATGAGCAGTTCTTC
13	few	TRBV7-9	-	TRBJ2-1	CASSLIGPNEQFF	TGTGCCAGCAGCTTAATAGGCCCGAATGAGCAGTTCTTC
13	many	TRBV6-1	-	TRBJ1-1	CASNQGTYSEAFF	TGTGCCAGCAATCAGGGGACCTACTCTGAAGCTTTCTTT
16	many	TRBV3-1	-	TRBJ1-5	CASSQDGDGSNQPQHF	TGTGCCAGCAGCCAAGATGGGGATGGGAGCAATCAGCCCCAGCATTTT
15	many	TRBV13	-	TRBJ2-3	CASSLGLRGTDTQYF	TGTGCCAGCAGTTTAGGACTGAGAGGCACAGATACGCAGTATTTT
16	-	TRBV4-1	-	TRBJ1-1	CASSQVLRGLDTEAFF	TGCGCCAGCAGCCAAGTTCTCCGGGGGCTGGACACTGAAGCTTTCTTT
15	many	TRBV28	-	TRBJ2-7	CASSSPSRGGAEQYF	TGTGCCAGCAGTTCCCCAAGTAGAGGGGGTGCCGAGCAGTACTTC
13	-	TRBV5-5	-	TRBJ1-2	CASSPDGLYGYTF	TGTGCCAGCAGCCCAGACGGGCTCTATGGCTACACCTTC
19	many	TRBV5-5	-	TRBJ2-1	CASSLETGGRADSTNEQFF	TGTGCCAGCAGCTTGGAAACGGGTGGCAGGGCGGATTCAACTAATGAGCAGTTCTTC
16	-	TRBV5-1	TRBD1	TRBJ1-2	CASSLADRDPNYGYTF	TGCGCCAGCAGCTTGGCCGACAGGGACCCTAACTATGGCTACACCTTC
16	-	TRBV29-1	TRBD2	TRBJ2-7	CSVVGGAGIPSYEQYF	TGCAGCGTTGTTGGTGGAGCGGGGATCCCTTCCTACGAGCAGTACTTC
15	-	TRBV11-3	-	TRBJ1-1	CASSPRLKTGTEAFF	TGTGCCAGCAGCCCGCGATTGAAGACCGGTACTGAAGCTTTCTTT
18	-	TRBV4-2	-	TRBJ2-3	CASSQRISFGISTDTQYF	TGTGCCAGCAGCCAAAGGATAAGCTTCGGGATTTCAACAGATACGCAGTATTTT
17	once	TRBV5-1	TRBD2	TRBJ2-2	CASSPASGSVNTGELFF	TGCGCCAGCAGCCCCGCTAGCGGGAGCGTGAACACCGGGGAGCTGTTTTTT
15	many	TRBV18	TRBD1	TRBJ2-3	CASSPRTGGADTQYF	TGTGCCAGCTCACCGCGGACAGGGGGCGCAGATACGCAGTATTTT
14	few	TRBV2	-	TRBJ1-6	CASGESSYNSPLHF	TGTGCCAGCGGAGAAAGCTCCTATAATTCACCCCTCCACTTT
16	-	TRBV9	TRBD1	TRBJ2-5	CASSVAGTGIQETQYF	TGTGCCAGCAGCGTTGCTGGGACAGGGATCCAAGAGACCCAGTACTTC
12	many	TRBV12-3/TRBV12-4	-	TRBJ1-4	CASSLTGEKLFF	TGTGCCAGCAGCTTGACAGGTGAAAAACTGTTTTTT
12	many	TRBV3-1	-	TRBJ1-6	CASSQGRLQLHF	TGTGCCAGCAGCCAGGGGAGATTACAACTCCACTTT
15	many	TRBV18	TRBD2	TRBJ2-3	CASSPTGGPPDTQYF	TGTGCCAGCTCACCAACGGGAGGGCCTCCAGATACGCAGTATTTT
15	many	TRBV20-1	TRBD2	TRBJ2-1	CSVHRGGIPYNEQFF	TGCAGTGTCCACCGGGGGGGGATACCCTACAATGAGCAGTTCTTC
20	many	TRBV13	TRBD1	TRBJ2-7	CASSLGARTGGLAGRYEQYF	TGTGCCAGCAGCTTAGGCGCCCGGACAGGGGGTCTGGCGGGCCGCTACGAGCAGTACTTC
15	many	TRBV13	-	TRBJ1-2	CASSGTPGLDYGYTF	TGTGCCAGCAGCGGGACCCCGGGCCTCGACTATGGCTACACCTTC
15	many	TRBV2	TRBD1	TRBJ1-5	CASSSTGAGNQPQHF	TGTGCCAGCAGTTCGACAGGGGCCGGCAATCAGCCCCAGCATTTT
16	-	TRBV5-1	TRBD2	TRBJ2-7	CASSPSMERGAYEQYF	TGCGCCAGCAGCCCGTCTATGGAGCGGGGTGCCTACGAGCAGTACTTC
15	-	TRBV12-3/TRBV12-4	-	TRBJ2-6	CASSWGHSGANVLTF	TGTGCCAGCAGTTGGGGGCACTCTGGGGCCAACGTCCTGACTTTC